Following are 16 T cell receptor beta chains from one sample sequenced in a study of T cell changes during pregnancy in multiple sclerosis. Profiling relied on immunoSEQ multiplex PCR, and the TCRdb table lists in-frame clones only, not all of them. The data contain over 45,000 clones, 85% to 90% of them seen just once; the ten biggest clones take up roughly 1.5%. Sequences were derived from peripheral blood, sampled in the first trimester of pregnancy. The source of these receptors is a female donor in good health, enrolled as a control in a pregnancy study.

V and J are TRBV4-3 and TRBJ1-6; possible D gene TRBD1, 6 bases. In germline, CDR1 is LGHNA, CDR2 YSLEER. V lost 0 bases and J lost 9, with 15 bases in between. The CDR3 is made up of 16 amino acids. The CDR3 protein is CASSQDTGRGSSPLHF. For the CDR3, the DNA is TGCGCCAGCAGCCAAGATACAGGGAGGGGAAGTTCACCCCTCCACTTT.

This CDR3 is CASSKWPVQRSDNQPQHF. The CDR3 nucleotides read TGTGCCAGCAGCAAGTGGCCAGTCCAACGGAGTGACAATCAGCCCCAGCATTTT. The genes are TRBV21-1 and TRBJ1-5. TRBV21-1 is described as a pseudogene. This CDR3 region has 18 residues.

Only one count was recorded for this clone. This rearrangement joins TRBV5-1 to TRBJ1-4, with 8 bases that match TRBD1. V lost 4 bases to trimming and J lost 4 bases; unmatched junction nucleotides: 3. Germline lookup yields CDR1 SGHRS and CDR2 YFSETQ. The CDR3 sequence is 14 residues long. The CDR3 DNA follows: TGCGCCAGCAGCCGAGGACAGGGTAATGAAAAACTGTTTTTT. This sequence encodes CASSRGQGNEKLFF.

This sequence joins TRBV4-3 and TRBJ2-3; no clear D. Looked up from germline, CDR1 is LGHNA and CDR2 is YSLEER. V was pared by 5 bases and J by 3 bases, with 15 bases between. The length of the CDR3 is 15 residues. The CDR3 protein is CASSAFLVETDTQYF. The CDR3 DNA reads TGCGCCAGCAGCGCCTTCCTAGTCGAGACAGATACGCAGTATTTT.

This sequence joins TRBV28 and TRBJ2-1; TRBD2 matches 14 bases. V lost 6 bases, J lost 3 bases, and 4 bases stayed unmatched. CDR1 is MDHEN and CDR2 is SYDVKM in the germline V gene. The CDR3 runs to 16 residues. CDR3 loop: CASSQGTSGSYNEQFF. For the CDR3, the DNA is TGTGCCAGCAGCCAGGGGACTAGCGGGAGCTACAATGAGCAGTTCTTC.

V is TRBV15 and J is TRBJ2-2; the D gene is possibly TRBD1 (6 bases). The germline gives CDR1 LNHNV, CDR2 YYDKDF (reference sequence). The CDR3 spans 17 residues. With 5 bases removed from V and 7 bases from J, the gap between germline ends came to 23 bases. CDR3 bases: TGTGCCACCAGCTCAGTCTTAGGGAGAGGGGGTGGCGGGGAGCTGTTTTTT. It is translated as CATSSVLGRGGGGELFF.

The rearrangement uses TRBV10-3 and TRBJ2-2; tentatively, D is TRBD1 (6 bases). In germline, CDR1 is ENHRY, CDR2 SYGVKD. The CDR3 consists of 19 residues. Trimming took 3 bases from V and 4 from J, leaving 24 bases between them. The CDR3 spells CAISDPSRLGAGSTGELFF. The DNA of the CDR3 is TGTGCCATCAGTGACCCCTCAAGATTGGGGGCAGGGTCCACCGGGGAGCTGTTTTTT.

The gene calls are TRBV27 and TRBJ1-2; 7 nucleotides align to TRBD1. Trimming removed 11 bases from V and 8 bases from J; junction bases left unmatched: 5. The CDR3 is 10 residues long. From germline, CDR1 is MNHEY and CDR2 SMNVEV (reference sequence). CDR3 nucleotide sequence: TGTGCCGTAACAGGGGTGGGCTACACCTTC. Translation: CAVTGVGYTF.

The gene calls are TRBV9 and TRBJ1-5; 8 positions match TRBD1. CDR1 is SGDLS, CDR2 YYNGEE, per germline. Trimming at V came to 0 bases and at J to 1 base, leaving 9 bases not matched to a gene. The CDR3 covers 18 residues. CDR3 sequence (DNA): TGTGCCAGCAGCGTAGGTCGGCAGGGGGCTCGGAGCAATCAGCCCCAGCATTTT. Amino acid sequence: CASSVGRQGARSNQPQHF.

The DNA for the CDR3 is TGTGCCAGCAGATGGACAACCTACAATGAGCAGTTCTTC. This sequence encodes CASRWTTYNEQFF. V gene TRBV27 combines with J gene TRBJ2-1; weak D call: TRBD1 (5 bases). Germline V gene lookup returns CDR1 MNHEY and CDR2 SMNVEV (reference sequence). The CDR3 consists of 13 residues. The V end was cut by 6 bases, the J end by 2 bases, with 8 bases between.

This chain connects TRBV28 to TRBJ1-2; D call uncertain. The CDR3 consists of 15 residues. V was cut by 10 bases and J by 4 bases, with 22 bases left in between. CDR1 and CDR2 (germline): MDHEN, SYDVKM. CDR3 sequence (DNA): TGTGCCATCCCCGACCCAGACACAGTTAGCTATGGCTACACCTTC. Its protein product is CAIPDPDTVSYGYTF.

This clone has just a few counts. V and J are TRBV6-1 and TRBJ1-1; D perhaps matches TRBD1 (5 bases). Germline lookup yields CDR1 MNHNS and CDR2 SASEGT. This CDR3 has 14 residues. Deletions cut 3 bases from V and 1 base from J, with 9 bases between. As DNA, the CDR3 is TGTGCCAGCAGTGATAGGCAGGGGAACACTGAAGCTTTCTTT. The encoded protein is CASSDRQGNTEAFF.

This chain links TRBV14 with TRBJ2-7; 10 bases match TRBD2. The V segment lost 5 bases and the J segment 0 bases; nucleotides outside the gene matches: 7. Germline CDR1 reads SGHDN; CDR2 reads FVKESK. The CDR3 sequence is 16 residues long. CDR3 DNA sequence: TGTGCCAGCAGCTTCGGGTGGACTAGCGGCTCCTACGAGCAGTACTTC. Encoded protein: CASSFGWTSGSYEQYF.

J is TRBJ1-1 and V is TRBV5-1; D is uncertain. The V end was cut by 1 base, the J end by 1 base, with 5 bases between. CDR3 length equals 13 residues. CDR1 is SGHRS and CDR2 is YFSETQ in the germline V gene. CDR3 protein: CASSLTGNTEAFF. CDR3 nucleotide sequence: TGCGCCAGCAGCTTGACGGGGAACACTGAAGCTTTCTTT.

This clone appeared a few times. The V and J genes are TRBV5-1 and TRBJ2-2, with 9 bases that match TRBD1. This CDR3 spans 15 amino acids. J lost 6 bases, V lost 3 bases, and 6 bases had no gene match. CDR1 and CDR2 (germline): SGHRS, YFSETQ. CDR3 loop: CASSSGQGISGELFF. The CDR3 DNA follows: TGCGCCAGCAGCTCGGGACAGGGTATATCCGGGGAGCTGTTTTTT.

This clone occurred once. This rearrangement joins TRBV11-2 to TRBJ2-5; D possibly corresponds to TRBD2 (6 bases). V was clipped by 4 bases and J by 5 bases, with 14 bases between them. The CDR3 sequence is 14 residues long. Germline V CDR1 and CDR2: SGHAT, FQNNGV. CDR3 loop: CASSSWLGGETQYF. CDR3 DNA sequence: TGTGCCAGCAGCTCCTGGTTGGGAGGCGAGACCCAGTACTTC.